A selection of T cell receptor beta chains follows, all from one sample in a study of blood T cell repertoires in COVID-19. The repertoire was sequenced with immunoSEQ multiplex PCR; TCRdb's copy has only in-frame clones and lacks some. The sample carries about 76,000 clones, more than 80% recorded once. The sequencing input was peripheral blood. These receptor sequences come from a woman aged 55 to 70 with acute or convalescent COVID-19. CDR3s include the opening cysteine and the closing phenylalanine or tryptophan. Each record gives: V gene, D gene, clone size, J gene, CDR3 DNA, CDR3 protein. D genes are given only for firm matches. Only part of the rows carry a size: once, few, many, or a class if the clone is expanded.

v_call: TRBV27; d_call: TRBD1; clone_size: .; j_call: TRBJ1-2; cdr3_nt: TGTGCCAGCAGTTGGACAGGAAATTTTGGCTACACCTTC; cdr3_aa: CASSWTGNFGYTF
v_call: TRBV19; d_call: .; clone_size: .; j_call: TRBJ2-1; cdr3_nt: TGTGCCAGTAAGGGGCGGGGTGGGCACAATGAGCAGTTCTTC; cdr3_aa: CASKGRGGHNEQFF
v_call: TRBV27; d_call: .; clone_size: .; j_call: TRBJ2-2; cdr3_nt: TGTGCCAGCAGTTCGTGGGGGCCCGGCACCGGGGAGCTGTTTTTT; cdr3_aa: CASSSWGPGTGELFF
v_call: TRBV4-1; d_call: .; clone_size: .; j_call: TRBJ2-5; cdr3_nt: TGCGCCAGCAGCCTCGAAGCGAGAGGGGAGACCCAGTACTTC; cdr3_aa: CASSLEARGETQYF
v_call: TRBV10-1; d_call: .; clone_size: .; j_call: TRBJ1-1; cdr3_nt: TGCGCCAGCAGTGATGCCAGATCTGAAGCTTTCTTT; cdr3_aa: CASSDARSEAFF
v_call: TRBV5-6; d_call: .; clone_size: .; j_call: TRBJ2-7; cdr3_nt: TGTGCCAGCAGCCGGGACTCCTACGAGCAGTACTTC; cdr3_aa: CASSRDSYEQYF
v_call: TRBV10-2; d_call: .; clone_size: .; j_call: TRBJ1-2; cdr3_nt: TGCGCCAGCAGTCCGGCGGCTAACTATGGCTACACCTTC; cdr3_aa: CASSPAANYGYTF
v_call: TRBV9; d_call: TRBD2; clone_size: .; j_call: TRBJ2-5; cdr3_nt: TGTGCCAGCAGCGTAGCGGTGCGGGGGGGCCTGGAGACCCAGTACTTC; cdr3_aa: CASSVAVRGGLETQYF
v_call: TRBV12-3/TRBV12-4; d_call: TRBD1; clone_size: .; j_call: TRBJ1-1; cdr3_nt: TGTGCCAGCAGTTTCGGGACAGGGGAGGCTTTCTTT; cdr3_aa: CASSFGTGEAFF
v_call: TRBV3-1/TRBV3-2; d_call: .; clone_size: .; j_call: TRBJ2-3; cdr3_nt: TGTGCCAGCAGCCAAGAAGGAGTGAGCACAGATACGCAGTATTTT; cdr3_aa: CASSQEGVSTDTQYF
v_call: TRBV11-3; d_call: TRBD1; clone_size: .; j_call: TRBJ2-2; cdr3_nt: TGTGCCAGCAGCCCCGACAGGGGGAACGGGGAGCTGTTTTTT; cdr3_aa: CASSPDRGNGELFF
v_call: TRBV4-1; d_call: TRBD1; clone_size: .; j_call: TRBJ1-1; cdr3_nt: TGCGCCAGCAGCCACTACACGACAGGGATCCCTGAAGCTTTCTTT; cdr3_aa: CASSHYTTGIPEAFF
v_call: TRBV10-1; d_call: TRBD1; clone_size: .; j_call: TRBJ2-3; cdr3_nt: TGCGCCAGCAGTGAGTCGGGGACAGGGGTCACAGATACGCAGTATTTT; cdr3_aa: CASSESGTGVTDTQYF
v_call: TRBV9; d_call: .; clone_size: .; j_call: TRBJ1-2; cdr3_nt: TGTGCCAGCAGCGTAGATGCAGGGGCTGGGTATGGCTACACCTTC; cdr3_aa: CASSVDAGAGYGYTF
v_call: TRBV24-1; d_call: TRBD1; clone_size: few; j_call: TRBJ1-5; cdr3_nt: TGTGCCACCAGTGAAGGGACAGGCACCAGTCAGCCCCAGCATTTT; cdr3_aa: CATSEGTGTSQPQHF
v_call: TRBV29-1; d_call: .; clone_size: .; j_call: TRBJ1-5; cdr3_nt: TGCAGCGTTGGGGACGCGGGAAATCAGCCCCAGCATTTT; cdr3_aa: CSVGDAGNQPQHF
v_call: TRBV5-1; d_call: .; clone_size: .; j_call: TRBJ1-4; cdr3_nt: TGCGCCAGCAGCTCTCAAACGGGAAATGAAAAACTGTTTTTT; cdr3_aa: CASSSQTGNEKLFF
v_call: TRBV5-1; d_call: .; clone_size: many; j_call: TRBJ2-2; cdr3_nt: TGCGCCAGCTCCTCCCTCGGGACTGATGTTTCAGGGGAGCTGTTTTTT; cdr3_aa: CASSSLGTDVSGELFF
v_call: TRBV5-1; d_call: .; clone_size: large; j_call: TRBJ2-1; cdr3_nt: TGCGCCAGCAGCTTGACAGGGGAGGCCGCCGAAGGCTACAATGAGCAGTTCTTC; cdr3_aa: CASSLTGEAAEGYNEQFF
v_call: TRBV9; d_call: TRBD1; clone_size: .; j_call: TRBJ1-2; cdr3_nt: TGTGCCAGCAGCGGGACAGGCCCTAACTATGGCTACACCTTC; cdr3_aa: CASSGTGPNYGYTF
v_call: TRBV5-6; d_call: TRBD1; clone_size: .; j_call: TRBJ2-1; cdr3_nt: TGTGCCAGCAGCCCACGGGACAGGGTCAGGGAGCAGTTCTTC; cdr3_aa: CASSPRDRVREQFF
v_call: TRBV5-1; d_call: .; clone_size: .; j_call: TRBJ1-2; cdr3_nt: TGCGCCAGCAGCTCGACCGTTAAAGATCACAGGGAGAACTATGGCTACACCTTC; cdr3_aa: CASSSTVKDHRENYGYTF
v_call: TRBV7-2; d_call: .; clone_size: .; j_call: TRBJ1-5; cdr3_nt: TGTGCCAGCAGCCCACAGACAGGTTTGGATCAGCCCCAGCATTTT; cdr3_aa: CASSPQTGLDQPQHF
v_call: TRBV7-9; d_call: TRBD1; clone_size: once; j_call: TRBJ1-4; cdr3_nt: TGTGCCAGCAGCCCCTGGACAGGGGTTAATGAAAAACTGTTTTTT; cdr3_aa: CASSPWTGVNEKLFF
v_call: TRBV6-2/TRBV6-3; d_call: .; clone_size: .; j_call: TRBJ2-1; cdr3_nt: TGTGCCAGCAGTTACTCGAGAGCCGGTGAGCAGTTCTTC; cdr3_aa: CASSYSRAGEQFF
v_call: TRBV7-3; d_call: .; clone_size: .; j_call: TRBJ2-3; cdr3_nt: TGTGCCAGCAGCTTATGGGGAGTCGGCACAGATACGCAGTATTTT; cdr3_aa: CASSLWGVGTDTQYF
v_call: TRBV7-9; d_call: .; clone_size: .; j_call: TRBJ2-1; cdr3_nt: TGTGCCAGCAGCTTGCGCCAACAGGACAATTACAATGAGCAGTTCTTC; cdr3_aa: CASSLRQQDNYNEQFF
v_call: TRBV9; d_call: TRBD2; clone_size: .; j_call: TRBJ2-3; cdr3_nt: TGTGCCAGCAGCGTCGAACTAGCGGGGGGCACAGATACGCAGTATTTT; cdr3_aa: CASSVELAGGTDTQYF
v_call: TRBV30; d_call: TRBD1; clone_size: .; j_call: TRBJ1-4; cdr3_nt: TGTGCCTGGACCCAGGGGGCCACTAATGAAAAACTGTTTTTT; cdr3_aa: CAWTQGATNEKLFF
v_call: TRBV18; d_call: .; clone_size: .; j_call: TRBJ2-5; cdr3_nt: TGTGCCAGCGCAGCGGCAGAATATAGGGAGACCCAGTACTTC; cdr3_aa: CASAAAEYRETQYF
v_call: TRBV4-1; d_call: .; clone_size: .; j_call: TRBJ1-1; cdr3_nt: TGCGCCAGCAGCCAAGCCATGAACACTGAAGCTTTCTTT; cdr3_aa: CASSQAMNTEAFF
v_call: TRBV5-1; d_call: .; clone_size: .; j_call: TRBJ2-2; cdr3_nt: TGCGCCAGCAGTTTCCAGGGGAGCACCGGGGAGCTGTTTTTT; cdr3_aa: CASSFQGSTGELFF
v_call: TRBV10-2; d_call: TRBD1; clone_size: .; j_call: TRBJ1-2; cdr3_nt: TGCGCCAGCAGTGAGTCAGGCGGAGGGGGCCACCTCACCTTC; cdr3_aa: CASSESGGGGHLTF
v_call: TRBV9; d_call: TRBD2; clone_size: .; j_call: TRBJ2-1; cdr3_nt: TGTGCCAGCAGCGGGCTAGCGGGAAGTTACAATGAGCAGTTCTTC; cdr3_aa: CASSGLAGSYNEQFF
v_call: TRBV24-1; d_call: TRBD2; clone_size: .; j_call: TRBJ2-3; cdr3_nt: TGTGCCACCAGTGATTTGAAGGGGACTAGCGGGGACACAGATACGCAGTATTTT; cdr3_aa: CATSDLKGTSGDTDTQYF
v_call: TRBV11-3; d_call: .; clone_size: .; j_call: TRBJ2-1; cdr3_nt: TGTGCCAGCAGCCCCGGTTCCTACAATGAGCAGTTCTTC; cdr3_aa: CASSPGSYNEQFF
v_call: TRBV6-1; d_call: .; clone_size: .; j_call: TRBJ2-2; cdr3_nt: TGTGCCAGCAGTGAACCGACGACTCCCGGGGAGCTGTTTTTT; cdr3_aa: CASSEPTTPGELFF
v_call: TRBV18; d_call: .; clone_size: .; j_call: TRBJ2-5; cdr3_nt: TGTGCCAGCTCACCGGCGGCGATCGGAGGCGAGACCCAGTACTTC; cdr3_aa: CASSPAAIGGETQYF
v_call: TRBV15; d_call: .; clone_size: .; j_call: TRBJ1-1; cdr3_nt: TGTGCCACCACGATTGCCAGGGGTGGGACTGAAGCTTTCTTT; cdr3_aa: CATTIARGGTEAFF
v_call: TRBV27; d_call: .; clone_size: .; j_call: TRBJ2-3; cdr3_nt: TGTGCCAGCAGTCTACTTTCCACAGATACGCAGTATTTT; cdr3_aa: CASSLLSTDTQYF
v_call: TRBV3-1/TRBV3-2; d_call: .; clone_size: .; j_call: TRBJ1-2; cdr3_nt: TGTGCCAGCAGCCATCGGCGCGGCGGCTACACCTTC; cdr3_aa: CASSHRRGGYTF
v_call: TRBV7-8; d_call: .; clone_size: .; j_call: TRBJ2-1; cdr3_nt: TGTGCCAGCAGCCGCGACAGTTTTTACTCCTACAATGAGCAGTTCTTC; cdr3_aa: CASSRDSFYSYNEQFF
v_call: TRBV27; d_call: .; clone_size: .; j_call: TRBJ1-6; cdr3_nt: TGTGCCAGCAGCCTACAGGGACGAAGTAATTCACCCCTCCACTTT; cdr3_aa: CASSLQGRSNSPLHF
v_call: TRBV3-1/TRBV3-2; d_call: .; clone_size: .; j_call: TRBJ1-4; cdr3_nt: TGTGCCAGCAGCCAAAGGGAGGAAAAACTGTTTTTT; cdr3_aa: CASSQREEKLFF
v_call: TRBV5-1; d_call: .; clone_size: once; j_call: TRBJ1-2; cdr3_nt: TGCGCCAGCAGCTCGGACACTTATGGCTACACCTTC; cdr3_aa: CASSSDTYGYTF
v_call: TRBV18; d_call: .; clone_size: .; j_call: TRBJ1-2; cdr3_nt: TGTGCCAGCTCACCGGTTAGCTATGGCTACACCTTC; cdr3_aa: CASSPVSYGYTF
v_call: TRBV5-1; d_call: .; clone_size: .; j_call: TRBJ1-4; cdr3_nt: TGCGCCAGCAGCTTGGAAGGGGGTTCTAATGAAAAACTGTTTTTT; cdr3_aa: CASSLEGGSNEKLFF
v_call: TRBV30; d_call: .; clone_size: .; j_call: TRBJ1-6; cdr3_nt: TGTGCCTGGTCCAAGGGCGGGGGGGGTAATTCACCCCTCCACTTT; cdr3_aa: CAWSKGGGGNSPLHF
v_call: TRBV18; d_call: TRBD1; clone_size: .; j_call: TRBJ2-5; cdr3_nt: TGTGCCAGCTCACAGGGGACAGAAGAGACCCAGTACTTC; cdr3_aa: CASSQGTEETQYF
v_call: TRBV5-4; d_call: TRBD1; clone_size: .; j_call: TRBJ2-2; cdr3_nt: TGTGCCAGCAGCCGACAGGGTTGGGACACCGGGGAGCTGTTTTTT; cdr3_aa: CASSRQGWDTGELFF
v_call: TRBV5-1; d_call: TRBD1; clone_size: .; j_call: TRBJ1-2; cdr3_nt: TGCGCCAGCAGCTTGGGGGGACAGACCTTCTATGGCTACACCTTC; cdr3_aa: CASSLGGQTFYGYTF
v_call: TRBV7-9; d_call: TRBD1; clone_size: .; j_call: TRBJ1-1; cdr3_nt: TGTGCCAGCAGCCCCGATACGGGACAGGGGTTCCCTGAAGCTTTCTTT; cdr3_aa: CASSPDTGQGFPEAFF
v_call: TRBV10-3; d_call: TRBD1; clone_size: .; j_call: TRBJ1-3; cdr3_nt: TGTGCCATCAGTACCCCCTGGACAGGAAGAGTACCTCGCTCTGGAAACACCATATATTTT; cdr3_aa: CAISTPWTGRVPRSGNTIYF
v_call: TRBV14; d_call: .; clone_size: .; j_call: TRBJ2-5; cdr3_nt: TGTGCCAGCAGCCCCGGGACAATGGTTGGAGAGACCCAGTACTTC; cdr3_aa: CASSPGTMVGETQYF
v_call: TRBV15; d_call: .; clone_size: .; j_call: TRBJ1-2; cdr3_nt: TGTGCCACCAGCAGAGGATCCGGCAGGGAAACTTATGGCTACACCTTC; cdr3_aa: CATSRGSGRETYGYTF
v_call: TRBV9; d_call: TRBD1; clone_size: few; j_call: TRBJ1-2; cdr3_nt: TGTGCCAGCAGCCCCCAATTACAGGGGGACTATGGCTACACCTTC; cdr3_aa: CASSPQLQGDYGYTF
v_call: TRBV20-1; d_call: .; clone_size: .; j_call: TRBJ2-5; cdr3_nt: TGCAGTGCTACAGCGCAAGAGACCCAGTACTTC; cdr3_aa: CSATAQETQYF